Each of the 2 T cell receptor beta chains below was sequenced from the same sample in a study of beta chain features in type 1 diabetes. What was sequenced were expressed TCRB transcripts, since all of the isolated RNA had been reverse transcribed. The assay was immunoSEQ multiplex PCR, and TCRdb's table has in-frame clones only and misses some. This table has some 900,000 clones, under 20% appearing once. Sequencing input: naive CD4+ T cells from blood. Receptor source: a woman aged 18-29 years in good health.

The CDR3 protein is CASSKQDYQETQYF. The CDR3 DNA sequence: TGTGCCAGCAGCAAGCAAGACTACCAAGAGACCCAGTACTTC. The J gene is TRBJ2-5, the V gene TRBV9; D not certain. Germline CDR1 SGDLS, CDR2 YYNGEE. This CDR3 is built from 14 residues. The V end was cut by 4 bases, the J end by 0 bases, with 10 bases between.

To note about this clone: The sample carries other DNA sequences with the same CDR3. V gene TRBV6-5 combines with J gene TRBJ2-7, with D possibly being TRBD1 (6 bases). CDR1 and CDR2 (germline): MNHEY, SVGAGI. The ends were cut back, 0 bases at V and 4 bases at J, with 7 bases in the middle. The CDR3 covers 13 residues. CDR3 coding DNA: TGTGCCAGCAGTTACTCGAGGGGGTACGAGCAGTACTTC. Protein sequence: CASSYSRGYEQYF.